This entry lists 14 T cell receptor beta chains sequenced from one sample in a study of shared clonotypes between healthy human individuals. Clones were read by immunoSEQ multiplex PCR, and TCRdb kept only the in-frame ones, dropping some. Here the sample spans about 2 million clones, about 94% being singletons. Terminally differentiated effector memory CD45RA+ cells were excluded by CCR7 positive selection of CD45RO-negative cells. The sample consisted of naive CD8+ T cells sorted from blood. These receptor sequences come from a man aged 18 to 30 in good health.

This chain joins TRBV14 and TRBJ1-3; 11 bases align to TRBD1. Germline V lookup: CDR1 SGHDN, CDR2 FVKESK. The ends lost 5 bases at V and 3 bases at J; junction bases unmatched: 6. The CDR3 contains 16 residues. This CDR3 reads CASSSRTGGIGNTIYF. Here the CDR3 DNA reads TGTGCCAGCAGCTCTCGGACAGGGGGCATTGGAAACACCATATATTTT.

The rearrangement joins TRBV7-2 to TRBJ2-7, with TRBD1 as a possible D gene (6 bases). The V end was cut by 2 bases, the J end by 3 bases, with 11 bases between. The CDR3 covers 14 residues. CDR1 is SGHTA, CDR2 FQGNSA, per germline. CDR3 sequence: CASSLTGHYYEQYF. The CDR3 coding sequence is TGTGCCAGCAGCTTAACGGGACACTACTACGAGCAGTACTTC.

The J gene is TRBJ1-1, the V gene TRBV28; tentative D call: TRBD1 (6 bases). CDR3 length: 15 residues. The V gene's germline CDR1 is MDHEN and CDR2 SYDVKM. V dropped 5 bases and J dropped 3 bases, with 16 bases sitting between them. CDR3 in DNA: TGTGCCAGCAGTATACGATACGAGGGGGACACTGAAGCTTTCTTT. It yields the protein CASSIRYEGDTEAFF.

The rearrangement uses TRBV2 and TRBJ2-1; D unclear. Trimming took 2 bases from V and 7 from J, leaving 9 bases between them. The germline CDR1 and CDR2 sequences are SNHLY and FYNNEI. The CDR3 extends over 13 amino acids. The DNA for the CDR3 is TGTGCCAGCAGTGAAAGTCTGGGGAATGAGCAGTTCTTC. Translation: CASSESLGNEQFF.

DNA of the CDR3: TGTGCCAGCAGCCAACAAGACTCCTACAATGAGCAGTTCTTC. Encoded protein: CASSQQDSYNEQFF. The chain is built from TRBV7-9 and TRBJ2-1; D is uncertain. The ends were cut back, 5 bases at V and 0 bases at J, with 8 bases in the middle. CDR3 length: 14 residues. From germline, CDR1 is SEHNR and CDR2 FQNEAQ (reference sequence).

The chain employs TRBV6-1 and TRBJ1-1; no reliable D call. V lost 4 bases and J lost 4, with 7 bases in between. The germline V gene encodes CDR1 MNHNS and CDR2 SASEGT. There are 12 residues in the CDR3. The chain's CDR3 is CASSVSVTEAFF. The CDR3 DNA is TGTGCCAGCAGTGTCAGCGTCACTGAAGCTTTCTTT.

The chain couples TRBV27 to TRBJ1-1; D is possibly TRBD1 (6 bases). V was cut by 5 bases and J by 0 bases, with 19 bases left in between. Germline-derived CDR1 and CDR2 are MNHEY and SMNVEV (reference sequence). This CDR3 comprises 17 residues. The CDR3 protein is CASSPDSSPDLNTEAFF. As DNA, the CDR3 is TGTGCCAGCAGTCCGGACAGCTCCCCGGACTTGAACACTGAAGCTTTCTTT.

The rearrangement links TRBV30 to TRBJ2-3, with D perhaps matching TRBD2 (7 bases). The CDR3 runs to 15 residues. Germline CDR1 and CDR2: GTSNPN and SVGIG (reference sequence). The V end was cut by 3 bases, the J end by 5 bases, with 18 bases between. CDR3 loop: CAWSPWGGAEDTQYF. The CDR3 bases are TGTGCCTGGAGCCCTTGGGGGGGGGCCGAAGATACGCAGTATTTT.

This clone was seen only once. The chain links TRBV6-5 to TRBJ2-7; maybe TRBD1 (5 bases). V gave up 2 bases and J gave up 2 bases, with 10 bases separating them. The CDR3 contains 14 residues. Germline V gene sequence: CDR1 MNHEY, CDR2 SVGAGI. CDR3 sequence: CASSYPDSTYEQYF. CDR3 nucleotide sequence: TGTGCCAGCAGTTACCCCGACAGTACCTACGAGCAGTACTTC.

This chain connects TRBV5-1 to TRBJ1-6; D ambiguous. Germline CDR1 SGHRS, CDR2 YFSETQ. Between the trimmed V and J ends, which lost 0 bases and 1 base, there was a span of 11 bases. This CDR3 has 17 residues. CDR3 bases: TGCGCCAGCAGCTTGGGCGGGCTTGGATCCTATAATTCACCCCTCCACTTT. Protein sequence: CASSLGGLGSYNSPLHF. Supplemented by reference TRBV5-1 and TRBJ1-6, the full variable domain reads KAGVTQTPRYLIKTRGQQVTLSCSPISGHRSVSWYQQTPGQGLQFLFEYFSETQRNKGNFPGRFSGRQFSNSRSEMNVSTLELGDSALYLCASSLGGLGSYNSPLHFGNGTRLTVT.

V is TRBV7-9 and J is TRBJ2-1; D possibly corresponds to TRBD1 (6 bases). The germline V gene has CDR1 SEHNR and CDR2 FQNEAQ (reference sequence). The V and J ends lost 7 bases and 3 bases respectively, with 10 bases between them. This CDR3 comprises 13 residues. The CDR3 region has the DNA TGTGCCAGCACTGCGACAGGCTACAATGAGCAGTTCTTC. This gives the protein CASTATGYNEQFF.

V gene TRBV5-1 combines with J gene TRBJ1-1; D is unresolved. V dropped 2 bases and J dropped 2 bases, with 19 bases sitting between them. The V gene's germline CDR1 is SGHRS and CDR2 YFSETQ. The CDR3 length is 17 residues. The CDR3 loop reads CASSFLVHPTVNTEAFF. Here the CDR3 DNA reads TGCGCCAGCAGCTTTCTAGTTCATCCGACCGTTAACACTGAAGCTTTCTTT.

The chain is built from TRBV28 and TRBJ2-2; D is possibly TRBD1 (5 bases). Deletions cut 6 bases from V and 1 base from J, with 9 bases between. Germline CDR1 is MDHEN and CDR2 is SYDVKM. The CDR3 is 14 amino acids. The CDR3 here is CASSQTGNTGELFF. The CDR3, as DNA: TGTGCCAGCAGCCAAACAGGGAACACCGGGGAGCTGTTTTTT.

This clone was recorded only once. The chain combines TRBV30 with TRBJ1-4, with D perhaps matching TRBD1 (6 bases). Trimming pared 2 bases from V and 1 base from J, leaving 8 bases between. Germline CDR1 GTSNPN, CDR2 SVGIG (reference sequence). This CDR3 has 14 amino acids. The CDR3 spells CAWSMTGTNEKLFF. DNA of the CDR3: TGTGCCTGGAGTATGACAGGAACTAATGAAAAACTGTTTTTT.